This T cell receptor (beta chain) was recorded in a study of T cell changes during pregnancy in multiple sclerosis. Germline-derived CDR1 and CDR2 are MNHEY and SMNVEV (reference sequence). Trimming at V came to 2 bases and at J to 9 bases, leaving 5 bases not matched to a gene. The CDR3 sequence is 14 residues long. Measured with immunoSEQ multiplex PCR; TCRdb has only the in-frame clones, and not every one. The sample shows 54,000 or so clones, roughly 95% of them seen only once. The receptor was isolated from a female donor with multiple sclerosis, enrolled in a pregnancy study. V usage is TRBV27 and J usage is TRBJ1-3; TRBD1 matches at 9 bases. The source material was CD4+ T cells from peripheral blood mononuclear cells, sampled before pregnancy. The CDR3 DNA is TGTGCCAGCAGTTTAACAGGACAGGGGCTCACCATATATTTT. Protein sequence: CASSLTGQGLTIYF.